Listed below are T cell receptor beta chains from one sample, sequenced in a study of beta chain features in type 1 diabetes. Clones were sequenced by immunoSEQ multiplex PCR, and TCRdb holds only the in-frame ones, with some missing. The repertoire holds roughly 370,000 clones, around 14% seen once, with roughly 0.038% in the top ten. Sequencing was carried out using naive CD4+ T cells from blood. Receptor source: a young man in good health. The CDR3 runs from the conserved cysteine through the conserved F or W.

V: TRBV30; J: TRBJ1-3; CDR3: CAWSRSEGNTIYF
V: TRBV4-2; J: TRBJ2-3; CDR3: CASSQVGVRADTQYF
V: TRBV5-4; J: TRBJ2-5; CDR3: CASSSGDSETQYF
V: TRBV20-1; J: TRBJ2-7; CDR3: CSAPRSYEQYF
V: TRBV19; J: TRBJ2-1; CDR3: CASGGGTTINEQFF
V: TRBV7-2; J: TRBJ2-1; CDR3: CASSPIAGGRPRQFF
V: TRBV27; J: TRBJ1-6; CDR3: CASSGNYISPLHF
V: TRBV21-1; J: TRBJ2-5; CDR3: CASREARGYQETQYF
V: TRBV29-1; J: TRBJ2-7; CDR3: CSVVQSYEQYF
V: TRBV7-9; J: TRBJ2-5; CDR3: CASSREVVRETQYF
V: TRBV30; J: TRBJ2-1; CDR3: CAWSGRSGGSYNEQFF
V: TRBV4-3; J: TRBJ2-1; CDR3: CASSPLGLAGSYEQFF
V: TRBV2; J: TRBJ2-5; CDR3: CASSEGPPGGQETQYF
V: TRBV11-3; J: TRBJ2-1; CDR3: CASSLDGREGYEQFF
V: TRBV5-6; J: TRBJ2-3; CDR3: CASSFVGSHTDTQYF
V: TRBV9; J: TRBJ1-5; CDR3: CASSVAGGDQPQHF
V: TRBV7-3; J: TRBJ2-2; CDR3: CASSLTGSKYTGELFF
V: TRBV7-6; J: TRBJ1-2; CDR3: CASSLQGIGYTF
V: TRBV14; J: TRBJ2-3; CDR3: CASSTYAGLVDTQYF
V: TRBV30; J: TRBJ2-1; CDR3: CAWSGYISGDSYNEQFF
V: TRBV5-1; J: TRBJ2-3; CDR3: CASSPTGDGTDTQYF
V: TRBV5-1; J: TRBJ1-1; CDR3: CASSSRQGATNTEAFF